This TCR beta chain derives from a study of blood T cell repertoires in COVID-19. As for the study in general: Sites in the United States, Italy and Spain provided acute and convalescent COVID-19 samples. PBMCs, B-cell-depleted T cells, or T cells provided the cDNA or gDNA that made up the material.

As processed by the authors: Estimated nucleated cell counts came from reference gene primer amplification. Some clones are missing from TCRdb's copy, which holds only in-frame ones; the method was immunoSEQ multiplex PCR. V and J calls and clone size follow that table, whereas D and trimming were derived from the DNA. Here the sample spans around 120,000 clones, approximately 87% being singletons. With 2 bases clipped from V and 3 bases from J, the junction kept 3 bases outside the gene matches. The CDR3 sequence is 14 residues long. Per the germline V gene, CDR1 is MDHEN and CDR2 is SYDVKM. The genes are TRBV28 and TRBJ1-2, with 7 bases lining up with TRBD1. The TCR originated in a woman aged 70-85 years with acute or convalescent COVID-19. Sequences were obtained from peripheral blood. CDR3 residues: CASSLAGTDYGYTF. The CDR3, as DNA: TGTGCCAGCAGTTTAGCCGGGACAGACTATGGCTACACCTTC.